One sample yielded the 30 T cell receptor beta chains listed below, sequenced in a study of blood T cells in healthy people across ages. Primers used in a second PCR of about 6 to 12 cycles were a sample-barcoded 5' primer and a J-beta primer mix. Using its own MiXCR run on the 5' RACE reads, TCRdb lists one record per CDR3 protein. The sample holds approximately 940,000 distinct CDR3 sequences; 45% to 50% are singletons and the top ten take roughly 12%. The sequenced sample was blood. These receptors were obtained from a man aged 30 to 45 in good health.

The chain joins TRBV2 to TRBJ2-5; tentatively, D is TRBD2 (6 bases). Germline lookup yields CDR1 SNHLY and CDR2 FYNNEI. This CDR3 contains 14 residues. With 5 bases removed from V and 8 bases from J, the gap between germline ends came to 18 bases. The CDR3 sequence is CASSSYRDLRTQYF. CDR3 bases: TGTGCCAGCAGTTCCTACCGGGACTTGCGAACCCAGTACTTC.

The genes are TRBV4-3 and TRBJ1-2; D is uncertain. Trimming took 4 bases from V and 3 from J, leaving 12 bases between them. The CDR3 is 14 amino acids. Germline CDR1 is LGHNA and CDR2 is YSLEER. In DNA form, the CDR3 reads TGCGCCAGCAGCCGTAGGGAATTTGACTATGGCTACACCTTC. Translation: CASSRREFDYGYTF.

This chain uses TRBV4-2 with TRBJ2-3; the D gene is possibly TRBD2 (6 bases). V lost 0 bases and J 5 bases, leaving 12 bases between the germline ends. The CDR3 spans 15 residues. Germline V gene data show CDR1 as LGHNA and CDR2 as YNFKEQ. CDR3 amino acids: CASSQDKWRVDTQYF. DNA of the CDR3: TGTGCCAGCAGCCAAGATAAATGGAGGGTAGATACGCAGTATTTT.

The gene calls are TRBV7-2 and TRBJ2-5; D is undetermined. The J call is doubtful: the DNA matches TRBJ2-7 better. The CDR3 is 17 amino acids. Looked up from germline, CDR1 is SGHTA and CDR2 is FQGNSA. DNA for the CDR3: TGTGCCAGCAGCTTAATGAGGACGCTCAGTGGGTCCTACGAGCAGTACTTC. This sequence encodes CASSLMRTLSGSYEQYF.

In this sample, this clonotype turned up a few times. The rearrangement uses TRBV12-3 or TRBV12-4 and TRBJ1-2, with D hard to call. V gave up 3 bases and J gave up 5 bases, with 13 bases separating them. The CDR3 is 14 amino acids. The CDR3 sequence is CASSLGKRNYGYTF. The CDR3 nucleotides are TGTGCCAGCAGTTTGGGCAAGAGGAATTATGGCTACACCTTC.

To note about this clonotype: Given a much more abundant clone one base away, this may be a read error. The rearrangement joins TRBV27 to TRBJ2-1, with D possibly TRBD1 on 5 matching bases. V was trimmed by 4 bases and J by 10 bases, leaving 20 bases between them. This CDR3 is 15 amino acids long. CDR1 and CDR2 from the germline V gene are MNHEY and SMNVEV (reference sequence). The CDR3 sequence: CASSSAGIGSYEQFF. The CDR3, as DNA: TGTGCCAGCAGTTCGGCAGGGATAGGGTCCTACGAGCAGTTCTTC.

The CDR3 nucleotides are TGTGCCAGCAGCCCTCTCGGGGTCAGCTCCTACAATGAGCAGTTCTTC. As protein: CASSPLGVSSYNEQFF. The genes are TRBV27 and TRBJ2-1, with a weak D call TRBD2 (5 bases). This CDR3 spans 16 amino acids. Germline CDR1 MNHEY, CDR2 SMNVEV (reference sequence). Trimming removed 6 bases at V and 0 bases at J, with 15 bases between.

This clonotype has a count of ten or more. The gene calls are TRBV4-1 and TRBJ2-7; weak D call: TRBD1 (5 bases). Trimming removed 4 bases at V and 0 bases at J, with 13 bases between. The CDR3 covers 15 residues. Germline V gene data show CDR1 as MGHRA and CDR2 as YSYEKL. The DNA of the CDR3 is TGCGCCAGCAGCCGAATAGAAGACAGCTCCTACGAGCAGTACTTC. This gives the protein CASSRIEDSSYEQYF.

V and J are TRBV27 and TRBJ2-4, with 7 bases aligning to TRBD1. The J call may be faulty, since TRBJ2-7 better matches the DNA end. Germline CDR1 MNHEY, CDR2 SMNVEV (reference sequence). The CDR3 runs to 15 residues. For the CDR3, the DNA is TGTGCCAGCAGTCCGACGACAGGGTTTATCTTCGAGCAGTACTTC. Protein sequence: CASSPTTGFIFEQYF.

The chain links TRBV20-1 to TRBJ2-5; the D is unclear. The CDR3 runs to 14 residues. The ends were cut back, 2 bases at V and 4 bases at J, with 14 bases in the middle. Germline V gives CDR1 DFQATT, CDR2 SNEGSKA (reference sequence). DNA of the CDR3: TGCAGTGCTAGACCCCCGGAGCAGGCAGAGACCCAGTACTTC. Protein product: CSARPPEQAETQYF.

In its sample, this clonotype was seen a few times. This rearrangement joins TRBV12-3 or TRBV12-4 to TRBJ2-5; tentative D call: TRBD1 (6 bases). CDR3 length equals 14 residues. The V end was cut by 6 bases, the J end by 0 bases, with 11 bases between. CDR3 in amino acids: CASSRHRDQETQYF. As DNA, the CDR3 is TGTGCCAGCAGCCGACACAGGGACCAAGAGACCCAGTACTTC.

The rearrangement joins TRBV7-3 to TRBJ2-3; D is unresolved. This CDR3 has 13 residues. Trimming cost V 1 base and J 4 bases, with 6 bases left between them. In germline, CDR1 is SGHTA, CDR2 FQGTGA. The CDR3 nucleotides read TGTGCCAGCAGCTTAAATTTCGCAGATACGCAGTATTTT. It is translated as CASSLNFADTQYF. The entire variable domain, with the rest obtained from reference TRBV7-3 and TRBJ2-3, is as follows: GAGVSQTPSNKVTEKGKYVELRCDPISGHTALYWYRQSLGQGPEFLIYFQGTGAADDSGLPNDRFFAVRPEGSVSTLKIQRTERGDSAVYLCASSLNFADTQYFGPGTRLTVL.

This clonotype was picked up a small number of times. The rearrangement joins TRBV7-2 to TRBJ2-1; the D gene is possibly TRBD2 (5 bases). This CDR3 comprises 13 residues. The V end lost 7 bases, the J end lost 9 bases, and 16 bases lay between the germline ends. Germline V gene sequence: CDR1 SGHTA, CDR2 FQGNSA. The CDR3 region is CASIRWELGEQFF. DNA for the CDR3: TGTGCCAGCATCCGATGGGAGCTAGGTGAGCAGTTCTTC.

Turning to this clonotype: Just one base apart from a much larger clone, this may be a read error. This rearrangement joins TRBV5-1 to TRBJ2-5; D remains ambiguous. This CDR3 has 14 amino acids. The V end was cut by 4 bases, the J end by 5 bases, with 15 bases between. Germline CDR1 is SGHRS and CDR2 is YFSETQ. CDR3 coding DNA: TGCGCCAGCAGCGTGGTTCCTAGTAAGGAGACCCAGTACTTC. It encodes CASSVVPSKETQYF.

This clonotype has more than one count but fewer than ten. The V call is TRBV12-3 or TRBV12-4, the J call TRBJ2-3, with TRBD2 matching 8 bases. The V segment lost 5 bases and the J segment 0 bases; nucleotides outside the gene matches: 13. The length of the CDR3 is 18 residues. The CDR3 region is CASSPVSGLVWSTDTQYF. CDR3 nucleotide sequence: TGTGCCAGCAGTCCAGTTTCGGGACTAGTATGGAGCACAGATACGCAGTATTTT.

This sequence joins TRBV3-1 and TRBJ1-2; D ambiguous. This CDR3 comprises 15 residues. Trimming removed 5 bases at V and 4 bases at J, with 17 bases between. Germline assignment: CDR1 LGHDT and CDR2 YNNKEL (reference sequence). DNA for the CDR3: TGTGCCAGCAGCGAGGCCGTAGGGCTTCGCTATGGCTACACCTTC. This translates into CASSEAVGLRYGYTF.

The CDR3 is CASSRQQILDSPLHF. In DNA, the CDR3 is TGTGCCAGCAGCCGACAGCAGATATTGGATTCACCCCTCCACTTT. The gene calls are TRBV6-1 and TRBJ1-6; D perhaps matches TRBD1 (5 bases). The CDR3 has 15 residues. V shed 6 bases and J shed 8 bases, with 17 bases lying between them. In germline, CDR1 is MNHNS, CDR2 SASEGT.

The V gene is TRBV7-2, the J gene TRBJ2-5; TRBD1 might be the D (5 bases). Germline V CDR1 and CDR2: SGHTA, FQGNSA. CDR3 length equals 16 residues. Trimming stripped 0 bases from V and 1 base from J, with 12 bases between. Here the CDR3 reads CASSLAPTVGQETQYF. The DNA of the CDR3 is TGTGCCAGCAGCTTAGCGCCGACAGTGGGCCAAGAGACCCAGTACTTC.

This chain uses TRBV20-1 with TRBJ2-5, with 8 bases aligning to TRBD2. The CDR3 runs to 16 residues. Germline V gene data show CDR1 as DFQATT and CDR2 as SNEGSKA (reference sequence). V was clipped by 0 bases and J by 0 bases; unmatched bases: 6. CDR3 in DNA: TGCAGTGCTAGAGAAATAGCGGGGTCGGACCAAGAGACCCAGTACTTC. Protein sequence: CSAREIAGSDQETQYF.

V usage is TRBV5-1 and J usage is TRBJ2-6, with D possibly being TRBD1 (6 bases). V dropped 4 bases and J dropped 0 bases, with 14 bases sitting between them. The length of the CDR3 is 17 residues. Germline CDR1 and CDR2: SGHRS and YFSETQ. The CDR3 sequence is CASSPLQGLSGANVLTF. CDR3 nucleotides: TGCGCCAGCAGCCCGTTACAGGGCCTCTCTGGGGCCAACGTCCTGACTTTC.

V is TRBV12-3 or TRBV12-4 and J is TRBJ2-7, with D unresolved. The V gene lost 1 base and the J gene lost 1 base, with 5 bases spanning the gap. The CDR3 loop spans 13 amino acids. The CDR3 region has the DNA TGTGCCAGCAGTTTAGACGAGTCCTACGAGCAGTACTTC. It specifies CASSLDESYEQYF.

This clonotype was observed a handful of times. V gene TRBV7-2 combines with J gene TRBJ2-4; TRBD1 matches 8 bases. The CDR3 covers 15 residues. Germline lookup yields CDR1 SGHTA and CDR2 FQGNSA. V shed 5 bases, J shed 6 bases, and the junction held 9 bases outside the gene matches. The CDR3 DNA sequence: TGTGCCAGCAGCGCGCCGGGACAGGTGACAAACATTCAGTACTTC. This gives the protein CASSAPGQVTNIQYF.

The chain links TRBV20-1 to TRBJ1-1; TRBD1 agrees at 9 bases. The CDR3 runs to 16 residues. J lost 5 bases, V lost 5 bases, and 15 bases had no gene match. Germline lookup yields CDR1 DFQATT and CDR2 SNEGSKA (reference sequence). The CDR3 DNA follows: TGCAGTGCTCAATCCAAAAACAGGGGGCCAGGGACTGAAGCTTTCTTT. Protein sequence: CSAQSKNRGPGTEAFF.

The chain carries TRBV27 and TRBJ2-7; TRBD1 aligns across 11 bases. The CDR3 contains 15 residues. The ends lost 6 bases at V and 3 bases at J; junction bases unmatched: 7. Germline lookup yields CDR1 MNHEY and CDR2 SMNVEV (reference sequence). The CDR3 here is CASRRDGTGGYEQYF. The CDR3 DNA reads TGTGCCAGCAGAAGAGATGGGACAGGGGGCTACGAGCAGTACTTC.

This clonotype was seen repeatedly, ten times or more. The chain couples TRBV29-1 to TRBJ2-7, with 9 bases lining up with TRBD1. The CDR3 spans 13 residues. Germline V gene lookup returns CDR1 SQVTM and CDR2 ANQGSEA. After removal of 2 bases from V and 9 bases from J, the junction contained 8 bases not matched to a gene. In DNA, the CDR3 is TGCAGCGTTGAACGCGGGACAGGGACCCCGCAGTACTTC. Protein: CSVERGTGTPQYF.

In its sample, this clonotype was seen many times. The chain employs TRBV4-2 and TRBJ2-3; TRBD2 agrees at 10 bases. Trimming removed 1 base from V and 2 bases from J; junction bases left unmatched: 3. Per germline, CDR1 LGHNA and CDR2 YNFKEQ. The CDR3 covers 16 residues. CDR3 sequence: CASSQASGGPTDTQYF. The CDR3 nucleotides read TGTGCCAGCAGCCAAGCTAGCGGGGGACCCACAGATACGCAGTATTTT.

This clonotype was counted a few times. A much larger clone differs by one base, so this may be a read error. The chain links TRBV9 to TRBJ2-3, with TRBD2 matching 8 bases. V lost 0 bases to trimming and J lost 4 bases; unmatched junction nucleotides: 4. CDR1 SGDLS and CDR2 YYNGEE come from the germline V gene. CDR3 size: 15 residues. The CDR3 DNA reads TGTGCCAGCAGCGTAGCCGGGACTAGAGCAGATACGCAGTATTTT. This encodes CASSVAGTRADTQYF.

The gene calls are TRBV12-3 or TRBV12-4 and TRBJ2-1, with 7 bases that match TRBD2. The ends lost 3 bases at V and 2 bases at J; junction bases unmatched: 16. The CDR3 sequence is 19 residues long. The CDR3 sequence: CASSFPLWESGITYNEQFF. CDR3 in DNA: TGTGCCAGCAGTTTCCCCCTCTGGGAAAGCGGGATAACCTACAATGAGCAGTTCTTC.

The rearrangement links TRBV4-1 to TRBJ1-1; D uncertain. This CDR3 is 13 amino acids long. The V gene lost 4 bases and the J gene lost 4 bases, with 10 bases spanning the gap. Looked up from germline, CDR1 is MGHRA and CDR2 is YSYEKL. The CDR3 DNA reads TGCGCCAGCAGCCTCGGGGAGAGCACTGAAGCTTTCTTT. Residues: CASSLGESTEAFF.

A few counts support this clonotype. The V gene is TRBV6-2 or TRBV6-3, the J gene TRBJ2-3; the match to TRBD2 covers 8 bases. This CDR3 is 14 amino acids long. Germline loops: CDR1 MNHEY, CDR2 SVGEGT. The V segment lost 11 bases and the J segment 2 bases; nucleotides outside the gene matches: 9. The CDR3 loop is CASQGGGNTDTQYF. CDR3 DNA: TGTGCCTCACAGGGCGGGGGGAACACAGATACGCAGTATTTT.